This T cell receptor (beta chain) was identified during a study of tumor-infiltrating lymphocytes in primary liver carcinoma. Study-wide findings and caveats: Tumor top-250-clone fractions significantly exceeded those of blood (p = 0.039).

This clonotype was picked up a small number of times. Its antigen is as yet unknown. RNA and DNA were co-extracted from about 19-30 mg of unsorted bulk tissue. The V end was cut by 3 bases, the J end by 2 bases, with 14 bases between. The germline V gene has CDR1 SGDLS and CDR2 YYNGEE. The CDR3 contains 15 residues. TCR beta cDNA came from roughly 0.45 ug total RNA, primed with a constant-region primer. For TCR beta, libraries were produced by three nested multiplex PCR rounds using slightly modified ARM-PCR. Amplification in the first two PCR rounds was performed using TRBV1-TRBV30 forward primers and a C-beta reverse primer for around 10 cycles each. TCRdb reanalysed the multiplex PCR reads using MiXCR and keeps one entry per CDR3 protein. This table holds approximately 110,000 distinct CDR3 sequences, less than 80% found once.

The sequence was obtained from an older woman with primary liver carcinoma and hepatitis B virus infection. The source material was liver tumor tissue from sampling region 1. Subset: tumor region T1, superior pole. The chain combines TRBV9 with TRBJ2-5; tentatively, D is TRBD1 (7 bases). CDR3 residues: CASSGGGSGQETQYF. CDR3 DNA: TGTGCCAGCAGCGGAGGGGGCAGCGGGCAAGAGACCCAGTACTTC.